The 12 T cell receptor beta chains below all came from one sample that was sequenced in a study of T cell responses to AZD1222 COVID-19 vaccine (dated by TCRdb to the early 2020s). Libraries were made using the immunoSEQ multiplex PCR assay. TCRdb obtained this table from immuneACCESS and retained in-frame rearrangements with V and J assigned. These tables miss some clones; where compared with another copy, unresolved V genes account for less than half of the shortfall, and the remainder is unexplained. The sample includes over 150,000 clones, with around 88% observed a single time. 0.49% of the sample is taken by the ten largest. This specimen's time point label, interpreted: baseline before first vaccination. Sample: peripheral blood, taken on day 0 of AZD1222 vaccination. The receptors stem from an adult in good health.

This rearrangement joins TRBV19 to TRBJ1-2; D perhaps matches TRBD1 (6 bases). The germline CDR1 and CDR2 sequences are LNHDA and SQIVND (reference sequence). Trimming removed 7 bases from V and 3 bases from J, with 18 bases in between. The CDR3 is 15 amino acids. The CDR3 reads CASTAAGGGDYGYTF. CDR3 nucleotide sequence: TGTGCCAGTACCGCCGCGGGGGGCGGTGACTATGGCTACACCTTC.

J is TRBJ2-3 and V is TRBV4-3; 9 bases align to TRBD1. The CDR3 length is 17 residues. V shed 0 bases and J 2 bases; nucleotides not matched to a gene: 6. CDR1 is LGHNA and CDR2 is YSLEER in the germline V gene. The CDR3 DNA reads TGCGCCAGCAGCCAAGAATTAGGGACAGGGATCACAGATACGCAGTATTTT. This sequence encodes CASSQELGTGITDTQYF.

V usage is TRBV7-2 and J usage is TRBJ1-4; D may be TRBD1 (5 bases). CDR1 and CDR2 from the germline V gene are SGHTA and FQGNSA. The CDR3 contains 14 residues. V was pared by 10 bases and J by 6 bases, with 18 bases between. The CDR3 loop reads CAILFAGRDEKLFF. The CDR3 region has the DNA TGTGCCATTTTATTCGCGGGACGCGATGAAAAACTGTTTTTT.

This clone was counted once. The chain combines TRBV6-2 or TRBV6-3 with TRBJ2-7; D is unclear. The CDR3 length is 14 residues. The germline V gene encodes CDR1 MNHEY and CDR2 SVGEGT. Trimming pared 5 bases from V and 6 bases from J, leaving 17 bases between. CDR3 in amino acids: CASSIRPTASEQYF. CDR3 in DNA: TGTGCCAGCAGTATTCGCCCTACAGCCTCCGAGCAGTACTTC.

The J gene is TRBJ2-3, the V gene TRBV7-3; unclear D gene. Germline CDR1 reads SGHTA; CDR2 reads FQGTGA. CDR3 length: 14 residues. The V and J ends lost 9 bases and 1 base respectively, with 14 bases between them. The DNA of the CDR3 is TGTGCCAGTTCGTCCAATCTAGGCACAGATACGCAGTATTTT. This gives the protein CASSSNLGTDTQYF.

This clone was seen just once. In DNA, the CDR3 is TGTGCCAGTCTTGGGGTGGATGTAGGTGAAAAACTGTTTTTT. The encoded protein is CASLGVDVGEKLFF. The V and J genes are TRBV28 and TRBJ1-4, with no clear D. Germline values: CDR1 MDHEN, CDR2 SYDVKM. This CDR3 has 14 amino acids. V dropped 9 bases and J dropped 7 bases, with 18 bases sitting between them.

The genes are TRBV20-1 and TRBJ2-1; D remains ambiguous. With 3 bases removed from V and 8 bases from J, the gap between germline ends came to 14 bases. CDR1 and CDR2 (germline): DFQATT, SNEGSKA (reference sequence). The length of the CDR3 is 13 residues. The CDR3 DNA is TGCAGTGCTAGTCCTCACCCTGGGGATGAGCAGTTCTTC. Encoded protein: CSASPHPGDEQFF.

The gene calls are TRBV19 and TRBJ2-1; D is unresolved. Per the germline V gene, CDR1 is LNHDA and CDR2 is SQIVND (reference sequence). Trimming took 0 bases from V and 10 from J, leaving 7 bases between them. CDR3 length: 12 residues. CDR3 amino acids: CASSIDRQEQFF. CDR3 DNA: TGTGCCAGTAGTATAGATCGGCAAGAGCAGTTCTTC.

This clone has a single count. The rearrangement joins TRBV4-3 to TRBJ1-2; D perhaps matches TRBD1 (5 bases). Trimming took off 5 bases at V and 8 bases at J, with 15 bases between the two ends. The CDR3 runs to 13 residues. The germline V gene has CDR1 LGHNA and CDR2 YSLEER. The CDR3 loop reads CASSSLTGDGYTF. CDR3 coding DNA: TGCGCCAGCAGCTCCCTTACAGGAGACGGCTACACCTTC.

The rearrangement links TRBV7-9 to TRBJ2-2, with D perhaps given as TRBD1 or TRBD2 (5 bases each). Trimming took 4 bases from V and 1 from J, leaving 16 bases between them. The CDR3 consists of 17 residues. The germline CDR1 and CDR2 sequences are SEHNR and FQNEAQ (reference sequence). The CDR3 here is CASSSPRGRENTGELFF. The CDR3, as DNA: TGTGCCAGCAGCTCACCTAGGGGACGGGAGAACACCGGGGAGCTGTTTTTT.

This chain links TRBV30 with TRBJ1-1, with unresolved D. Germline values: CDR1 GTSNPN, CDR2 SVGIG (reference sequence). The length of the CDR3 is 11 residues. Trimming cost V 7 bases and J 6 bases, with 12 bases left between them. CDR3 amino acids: CASRDPSEAFF. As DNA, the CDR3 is TGTGCCTCCCGAGATCCTTCTGAAGCTTTCTTT.

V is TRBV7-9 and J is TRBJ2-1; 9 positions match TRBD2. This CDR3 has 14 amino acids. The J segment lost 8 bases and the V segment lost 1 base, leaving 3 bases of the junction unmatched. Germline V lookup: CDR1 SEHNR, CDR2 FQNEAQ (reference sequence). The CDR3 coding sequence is TGTGCCAGCAGCTTAGAGGTAGCGGGGGATGAGCAGTTCTTC. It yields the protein CASSLEVAGDEQFF.